The 18 T cell receptor beta chains in this list originate from one sample, sequenced in a study of blood T cell repertoires in COVID-19 (dated by TCRdb to the early 2020s). The method behind the library was the immunoSEQ multiplex PCR assay. Not all clones reach the TCRdb copy of this immuneACCESS table, which keeps in-frame sequences only. Checked studies attribute under half of the gap to unresolved V genes and leave the rest unexplained. This sample gives some 65,000 clones in total; around 90% of them show up just once. Around 1.3% of the sample is in the top ten clones. Material: peripheral blood. The receptors derive from a man aged 55 to 69 with acute or convalescent COVID-19.

This clone was seen only a few times. V usage is TRBV2 and J usage is TRBJ1-5, with D possibly being TRBD1 (5 bases). Germline assignment: CDR1 SNHLY and CDR2 FYNNEI. This CDR3 is built from 15 residues. Trimming removed 6 bases at V and 4 bases at J, with 16 bases between. CDR3 in amino acids: CASSGTLAVNQPQHF. For the CDR3, the DNA is TGTGCCAGCAGCGGGACTCTGGCAGTAAATCAGCCCCAGCATTTT.

The V call is TRBV5-1, the J call TRBJ1-6; D gene unclear. CDR3 length equals 16 residues. The germline V and J ends were trimmed by 0 bases and 9 bases, with 16 bases remaining between them. From germline, CDR1 is SGHRS and CDR2 YFSETQ. In nucleotides, the CDR3 is TGCGCCAGCAGCTTGGGCCCTCTCCACTCAGGTTCACCCCTCCACTTT. Protein: CASSLGPLHSGSPLHF.

The rearrangement uses TRBV5-4 and TRBJ2-3; D not certain. Trimming left V 8 bases short and J 1 base short, with 11 bases between. Looked up from germline, CDR1 is SGHNT and CDR2 is YYREEE (reference sequence). This CDR3 region has 13 residues. CDR3 sequence reads: CASGQVGTDTQYF. The CDR3, as DNA: TGTGCCAGTGGGCAGGTGGGCACAGATACGCAGTATTTT. The full variable domain, its missing parts supplied by reference TRBV5-4 and TRBJ2-3, is ETGVTQSPTHLIKTRGQQVTLRCSSQSGHNTVSWYQQALGQGPQFIFQYYREEENGRGNFPPRFSGLQFPNYSSELNVNALELDDSALYLCASGQVGTDTQYFGPGTRLTVL.

The chain combines TRBV3-1 (or the pseudogene TRBV3-2) with TRBJ1-1, with D unclear. V was trimmed by 1 base and J by 7 bases, leaving 7 bases between them. The CDR3 contains 12 residues. The V gene's germline CDR1 is LGHDT and CDR2 YNNKEL (reference sequence). CDR3 sequence reads: CASSQAGFEAFF. The DNA for the CDR3 is TGTGCCAGCAGCCAAGCGGGGTTTGAAGCTTTCTTT.

The chain combines TRBV5-6 with TRBJ2-2; 11 nucleotides agree with TRBD1. The CDR3 consists of 15 residues. J was trimmed by 4 bases and V by 2 bases; bases with no gene match: 1. Germline CDR1 and CDR2: SGHDT and YYEEEE. The CDR3 sequence: CASSLGTGGTGELFF. The CDR3 DNA reads as TGTGCCAGCAGCTTAGGGACAGGGGGCACCGGGGAGCTGTTTTTT.

V is TRBV6-5 and J is TRBJ2-2; the D gene is possibly TRBD1 (6 bases). Germline V gene lookup returns CDR1 MNHEY and CDR2 SVGAGI. This CDR3 spans 16 amino acids. The ends were cut back, 3 bases at V and 0 bases at J, with 11 bases in the middle. CDR3: CASSYRGTTNTGELFF. Here the CDR3 DNA reads TGTGCCAGCAGTTATAGAGGGACAACGAACACCGGGGAGCTGTTTTTT.

The table lists this clone with a count of one. The chain has TRBV11-2 and TRBJ1-2; D is undetermined. Germline-derived CDR1 and CDR2 are SGHAT and FQNNGV. CDR3 length: 14 residues. The V end was cut by 3 bases, the J end by 4 bases, with 12 bases between. CDR3 nucleotide sequence: TGTGCCAGCAGCTTGAGACCCGCAGGCTATGGCTACACCTTC. Residues: CASSLRPAGYGYTF.

This clone was detected only once. The chain joins TRBV5-1 to TRBJ1-1; D not resolved. This CDR3 contains 15 residues. The germline CDR1 and CDR2 sequences are SGHRS and YFSETQ. The V end lost 0 bases, the J end lost 3 bases, and 12 bases lay between the germline ends. DNA for the CDR3: TGCGCCAGCAGCTTGGACCCTTGGCCCTACACTGAAGCTTTCTTT. Translation gives CASSLDPWPYTEAFF.

This rearrangement joins TRBV9 to TRBJ2-2, with 9 positions matching TRBD1. The CDR3 has 16 residues. CDR1 and CDR2 from the germline V gene are SGDLS and YYNGEE. The V gene end was trimmed by 3 bases and the J gene end by 3 bases; junction bases not matched to a gene: 6. CDR3 bases: TGTGCCAGCAGCGCCGGACAGGGGTTATACACCGGGGAGCTGTTTTTT. Translating gives CASSAGQGLYTGELFF.

The chain joins TRBV19 to TRBJ1-1; a weak D match, TRBD1 (6 bases). Trimming shortened V by 5 bases and J by 8 bases, and 24 bases separated the two germline ends. This CDR3 region has 16 residues. Germline assignment: CDR1 LNHDA and CDR2 SQIVND (reference sequence). In nucleotides, the CDR3 is TGTGCCAGTAGTTTTCAAGGCGGGGGGGCTCGACTCGAAGCTTTCTTT. Its protein product is CASSFQGGGARLEAFF.

The genes are TRBV5-4 and TRBJ1-3, with TRBD1 matching 8 bases. Germline V gene sequence: CDR1 SGHNT, CDR2 YYREEE (reference sequence). After removal of 3 bases from V and 0 bases from J, the junction contained 2 bases not matched to a gene. The CDR3 is 15 residues long. The CDR3 region is CASSSTGGSGNTIYF. CDR3 DNA: TGTGCCAGCAGCTCAACAGGGGGCTCTGGAAACACCATATATTTT.

The V call is TRBV6-2 or TRBV6-3, the J call TRBJ2-1, with a tentative D call TRBD2 (6 bases). Germline V CDR1 and CDR2: MNHEY, SVGEGT. The CDR3 has 16 amino acids. V lost 6 bases to trimming and J lost 0 bases, with 15 bases between them. This chain's CDR3 is CASRPRGLLSYNEQFF. Here the CDR3 DNA reads TGTGCCAGCAGACCTAGGGGACTCCTCTCCTACAATGAGCAGTTCTTC.

The rearrangement links TRBV5-6 to TRBJ1-2; the D gene is possibly TRBD1 (6 bases). V lost 5 bases and J 4 bases, leaving 15 bases between the germline ends. CDR1 SGHDT and CDR2 YYEEEE come from the germline V gene. The CDR3 contains 14 residues. The CDR3 spells CASRPRGYLYGYTF. The CDR3 nucleotides are TGTGCCAGCAGGCCCAGGGGTTATCTCTATGGCTACACCTTC.

The rearrangement links TRBV6-6 to TRBJ2-5; D uncertain. Germline CDR1 MNHNY, CDR2 SVGAGI (reference sequence). The CDR3 length is 15 residues. V lost 2 bases and J 2 bases, leaving 12 bases between the germline ends. The CDR3 sequence is CASSYNSITQETQYF. In nucleotides, the CDR3 is TGTGCCAGCAGTTACAATTCTATTACTCAAGAGACCCAGTACTTC.

This rearrangement joins TRBV11-3 to TRBJ2-7, with D unclear. This CDR3 comprises 13 residues. Germline-derived CDR1 and CDR2 are SGHNT and YENEEA. V gave up 3 bases and J gave up 1 base, with 7 bases separating them. Written as DNA, the CDR3 is TGTGCCAGCAGCTTTCGCGTATCCTACGAGCAGTACTTC. It specifies CASSFRVSYEQYF. The whole variable domain, filled in from reference TRBV11-3 and TRBJ2-7, reads EAGVVQSPRYKIIEKKQPVAFWCNPISGHNTLYWYLQNLGQGPELLIRYENEEAVDDSQLPKDRFSAERLKGVDSTLKIQPAELGDSAVYLCASSFRVSYEQYFGPGTRLTVT.

The chain carries TRBV7-3 and TRBJ2-7, with D possibly being TRBD1 (5 bases). V shed 1 base and J shed 1 base, with 11 bases lying between them. The CDR3 spans 15 residues. The germline CDR1 and CDR2 sequences are SGHTA and FQGTGA. The CDR3 here is CASSLNSGASYEQYF. Written as DNA, the CDR3 is TGTGCCAGCAGCTTAAACAGTGGGGCTTCCTACGAGCAGTACTTC.

The table lists this clone with a count of one. This sequence joins TRBV6-6 and TRBJ2-7; tentative D call: TRBD1 (5 bases). The germline V and J ends were trimmed by 5 bases and 2 bases, with 19 bases remaining between them. From germline, CDR1 is MNHNY and CDR2 SVGAGI (reference sequence). The CDR3 loop spans 16 amino acids. The CDR3 DNA is TGTGCCAGCAGTGCAGGGAATGGCAGCCCGGCCTACGAGCAGTACTTC. This translates into CASSAGNGSPAYEQYF.

The chain combines TRBV2 with TRBJ1-2, with 9 bases aligning to TRBD1. V trimming: 1 base; J trimming: 4 bases; junction bases outside the gene matches: 13. Germline V gives CDR1 SNHLY, CDR2 FYNNEI. There are 18 residues in the CDR3. The CDR3 is CASSEEGTGFVESYGYTF. The DNA of the CDR3 is TGTGCCAGCAGTGAAGAGGGGACAGGGTTCGTCGAGTCCTATGGCTACACCTTC.